A selection of T cell receptor beta chains follows, all from one sample in a study of response to subunit inactivated influenza vaccine. TCRdb analysed the RT-PCR reads with MiXCR anew, one entry per CDR3 protein. The sample contains roughly 710,000 distinct CDR3 sequences, 12% to 15% of which appear only once. The specimen was PBMCs from blood, collected approximately 15 days before vaccination. The origin of the receptors is a man in his forties or fifties who received an inactivated influenza vaccine. CDR3s include the opening cysteine and the closing phenylalanine or tryptophan. The order of the fields is D gene, clone size, V gene, J gene, CDR3 DNA, CDR3 protein. The D gene is left open where the match is weak. A row's size may be missing; if present it is once, few, many or a size class.

>-|many|TRBV25-1|TRBJ1-3
TGTGCCAGCAGGGACAGCTACATCCCTGGAAACACCATATATTTT
CASRDSYIPGNTIYF
>TRBD1|-|TRBV6-1|TRBJ1-1
TGTGCCAGCAGAGGGACAGCCCGGGGGAACACTGAAGCTTTCTTT
CASRGTARGNTEAFF
>-|-|TRBV6-1|TRBJ2-7
TGTGCCAGCAGTGAAATTGGGGAGCAGTACTTC
CASSEIGEQYF
>-|few|TRBV24-1|TRBJ2-5
TGTGCCACCAGTGATATCAAAGAGACCCAGTACTTC
CATSDIKETQYF
>-|-|TRBV7-8|TRBJ2-1
TGTGCCAGCAGCTCAGGGGAGGGCTCCTACAATGAGCAGTTCTTC
CASSSGEGSYNEQFF
>TRBD2|few|TRBV4-3|TRBJ2-3
TGCGCCAGCAGCCAAGATATGGGACTAGCAGCAGATACGCAGTATTTT
CASSQDMGLAADTQYF
>-|-|TRBV12-3/TRBV12-4|TRBJ1-2
TGTGCCAGCAGTTTAGACAGGGTTGGCTACACCTTC
CASSLDRVGYTF
>-|-|TRBV12-3/TRBV12-4|TRBJ2-2
TGTGCCAGTCTGCTCGGGGCTAACACCGGGGAGCTGTTTTTT
CASLLGANTGELFF
>-|few|TRBV6-2/TRBV6-3|TRBJ2-1
TGTGCCAGCAGCCCCTATGGGTACCATAAGGTAGACGCTAACAATGAGCAGTTCTTC
CASSPYGYHKVDANNEQFF
>TRBD2|-|TRBV7-9|TRBJ2-4
TGTGCCAGCAGCTTCGGGACCGAGCGGGGAAACATTCAGTACTTC
CASSFGTERGNIQYF
>-|-|TRBV28|TRBJ2-3
TGTGCCAGCAGTGGGCAGGGCGCTACGCAGTATTTT
CASSGQGATQYF
>-|-|TRBV6-1|TRBJ1-2
TGTGCCAGCAGTCCCCTTGGGGGTGGGGTATATAACTATGGCTACACCTTC
CASSPLGGGVYNYGYTF
>-|many|TRBV12-3/TRBV12-4|TRBJ1-5
TGTGCCAGCAGTGGACCCCTACCCAATCAGCCCCAGCATTTT
CASSGPLPNQPQHF
>-|few|TRBV24-1|TRBJ2-1
TGTGCCACCAGTGAAAACCCGTACAATGAGCAGTTCTTC
CATSENPYNEQFF
>-|-|TRBV4-1|TRBJ2-4
TGCGCCAGCAGCCAAGCTGCGGCCCCTAAGGGAAACATTCAGTACTTC
CASSQAAAPKGNIQYF
>-|-|TRBV4-2|TRBJ2-5
TGTGCCAGCAGCCAAGAATCCAGAACAGCGTACCAAGAGACCCAGTACTTC
CASSQESRTAYQETQYF
>-|few|TRBV4-3|TRBJ2-6
TGCGCCAGCAGCCAAGTCAGTAGTCCCGTCCTGACTTTC
CASSQVSSPVLTF
>-|-|TRBV9|TRBJ2-1
TGTGCCAGCAGCGTAATGGATGTGAGGGGCAATGAGCAGTTCTTC
CASSVMDVRGNEQFF
>-|few|TRBV7-9|TRBJ1-2
TGTGCCAGCAGCTTAATCTCCTATGGCTACACCTTC
CASSLISYGYTF
>TRBD1|-|TRBV6-2/TRBV6-3|TRBJ2-3
TGTGCCAGCAGTCCCCCCGGACAGGTTAGCCTGGATTTT
CASSPPGQVSLDF
>-|-|TRBV7-2|TRBJ1-2
TGTGCCAGCAGCTTAGCCTCCAGGGGTAGGGGGTATGGCTACACCTTC
CASSLASRGRGYGYTF
>-|few|TRBV4-3|TRBJ2-1
TGCGCCAGCAGCCAACGTTGGCGGGCCTACTCCTACAATGAGCAGTTCTTC
CASSQRWRAYSYNEQFF
>TRBD1|many|TRBV5-6|TRBJ2-5
TGTGCCAGCAGCATAGGGACAGGGGGCGCTAGTGGAGAGACCCAGTACTTC
CASSIGTGGASGETQYF
>-|-|TRBV7-2|TRBJ2-7
TGTGCCAGCAGCTTTACACAGGGAGCCTACGAGCAGTACTTC
CASSFTQGAYEQYF
>-|-|TRBV11-2|TRBJ2-7
TGTGCCAGCAGTCTCATGTTCGGCTCCTACGAGCAGTACTTC
CASSLMFGSYEQYF
>-|-|TRBV4-3|TRBJ2-2
TGCGCCAGCAGCCAAGATCAGAGTCTACAGCCCCAGGGGGAGCTGTTTTTT
CASSQDQSLQPQGELFF
>TRBD1|-|TRBV6-1|TRBJ2-2
TGTGCCAGCAAGATAACAGGGGGAAGCACCGGGGAGCTGTTTTTT
CASKITGGSTGELFF